The present entry profiles one TCR beta chain with its context. The record originates from a study of blood T cell repertoires in COVID-19. Germline V CDR1 and CDR2: MGHRA, YSYEKL. This CDR3 contains 14 residues. J lost 7 bases, V lost 4 bases, and 9 bases had no gene match. Authors' methods: From reference gene primer amplification, estimates of nucleated cell counts were derived. The assay was immunoSEQ multiplex PCR, and TCRdb's table has in-frame clones only and misses some. The DNA gave D and trimming, while V, J and clone size come from that table. The data hold hundreds of thousands of clones, with 75% to 85% observed a single time. Patients at the Seattle site were enrolled during active infection and followed longitudinally.

The V gene is TRBV4-1, the J gene TRBJ1-2; TRBD1 matches at 7 bases. The TCR sequence derives from a man between 50 and 59 years old with COVID-19, enrolled during active disease. The sample taken for sequencing was peripheral blood. The CDR3 spells CASSLNRGQSGYTF. The DNA of the CDR3 is TGCGCCAGCAGCCTGAACAGGGGACAAAGTGGCTACACCTTC.